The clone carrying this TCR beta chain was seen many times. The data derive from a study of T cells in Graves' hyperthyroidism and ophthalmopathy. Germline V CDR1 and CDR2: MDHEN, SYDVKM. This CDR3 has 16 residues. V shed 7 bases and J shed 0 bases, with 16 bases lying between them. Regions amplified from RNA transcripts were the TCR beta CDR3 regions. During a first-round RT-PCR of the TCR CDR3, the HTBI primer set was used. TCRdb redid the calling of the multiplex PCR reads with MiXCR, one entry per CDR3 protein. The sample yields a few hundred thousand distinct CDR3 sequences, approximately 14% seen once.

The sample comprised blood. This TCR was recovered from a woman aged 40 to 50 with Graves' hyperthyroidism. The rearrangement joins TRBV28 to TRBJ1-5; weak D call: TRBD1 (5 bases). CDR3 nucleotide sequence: TGTGCCAGCACCCAACTCGGACATAATAGCAATCAGCCCCAGCATTTT. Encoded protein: CASTQLGHNSNQPQHF.